The entry that follows covers one TCR beta chain sequence. These data belong to a study of blood T cell repertoires in COVID-19. Study-wide context: T cells, B-cell-depleted T cells, or PBMCs provided the cDNA or gDNA that served as material.

Trimming took 4 bases from V and 4 from J, leaving 10 bases between them. The length of the CDR3 is 13 residues. Here immunoSEQ multiplex PCR was the method, and the copy in TCRdb shows in-frame clones only, minus some. The table includes more than 150,000 clones, approximately 86% detected once. The sequenced sample was peripheral blood. The TCR sequence derives from a man aged 35 to 55 with active or convalescent COVID-19. The rearrangement joins TRBV12-3 or TRBV12-4 to TRBJ1-2; tentative D call: TRBD1 (5 bases). The chain's CDR3 is CASSYDSTYGYTF. The CDR3 DNA is TGTGCCAGCAGTTATGACAGTACCTATGGCTACACCTTC.